The present T cell receptor (beta chain) was sequenced within a study of shared clonotypes between healthy human individuals (dated by TCRdb to about 2020). Turning to the overall study: A few men and two women, aged 18 to 49 years, made up the cohort. Different laboratories and diverse techniques were used to prepare libraries and sequence TCR repertoires, to increase sequencing depth and limit assay-specific biases. Per donor, leukapheresis produced somewhere between about 0.8 and 9 billion PBMCs. For each donor, CD4 naive and CD4 memory were each run on three plates, CD8 naive on two plates, and CD8 memory on one plate. To estimate repertoire size and how much clonotype sharing occurs between individuals, the study deeply sequenced the blood TCR repertoires of a handful of healthy adults.

Worth noting for this clone: The specificity of this receptor is unknown. No qualities accompany the bases; no much larger clone lies one base away.

Findings and caveats that apply to the study as a whole: Pairwise subsampling led to the expectation that sequencing depth would affect the degree of clonotype sharing among donors. Higher generation probabilities were observed for clonotypes shared by all four sorted-subset donors than for non-shared clonotypes. Even with the large sequencing depth, rarefaction of the sorted-subset datasets indicated that sequencing was incomplete. Sampling was restricted to blood, and TCR repertoires in tissue are likely to differ from TCR repertoires in blood. Estimated clonotype richness was generally larger for naive than for memory subsets. When a few donors were compared, the shared fraction of clonotypes was around 5% for naive CD4, around 3.6% for naive CD8, 2.3% for memory CD4, and 0.4% for memory CD8. Because the study included a small number of donors, the genetic and exposure-history diversity represented was limited.

Reading the germline V gene gives CDR1 SGHAT and CDR2 FQNNGV. Trimming accounts for 5 bases at V and 0 bases at J, while the number of junction bases matched to no gene is 4. Its CDR3 holds 17 amino acids, cysteine through phenylalanine. CDR3 DNA is the only sequence kept; it has 51 bases, read in frame from the first base. The donors were healthy, HIV-negative adults who had no recently reported acute infections or vaccinations. Every donor was a Caucasian adult residing in Nashville, Tennessee, USA. CD4+ T cells were enriched through magnetic negative selection, after which naive cells were positively selected on CD45RA and the remaining negative fraction served as the memory subset. Blood was obtained by leukapheresis, after which PBMCs were separated by Ficoll-Histopaque density gradient centrifugation and cryopreserved in liquid nitrogen vapor phase. Purity and quantity of every magnetically sorted T cell population were checked by analytical flow cytometry. Genomic DNA was isolated from each sorted fraction and quantified by UV absorbance on a Nanodrop 2000c.

Using the deep immunoSEQ assay, TCR CDR3 regions were amplified from genomic DNA by multiplex PCR. For each cell subset, the extracted genomic DNA was distributed evenly across all wells of several immunoSEQ 96-well plates, and each plate served as one replicate. Each replicate PCR for sorted subsets received about 220 ng genomic DNA, equal to tens of thousands of T cell genomes. Purified libraries were quantified with a Qubit 3.0 fluorometer, sized on a Bioanalyzer 2100, and re-quantified with the KAPA Library Quantification kit. Every immunoSEQ 96-well plate was sequenced on a separate single-read 150-cycle Illumina NextSeq 550 flow cell. Concerning the study's data processing: Because the immunoSEQ output included only junctional sequences and no quality scores, the filtering could not be the same as the filtering used for full-length reads. Sequences were annotated with PyIR, a Python wrapper for IgBLAST v1.9, and V/J genes and CDR3 were assigned using IMGT germline references. Reads with weak V/J assignments (E-value above 1e-6), missing CDR3, stop codons, out-of-frame junctions, or ambiguous translated residues were removed. V3J clonotypes were defined as sequences sharing the same inferred V gene, J gene, and CDR3 amino acid sequence. Percentage overlap between repertoires was calculated by dividing the number of shared unique clonotypes by the size of the smaller repertoire. Three approaches were used to assess repertoire richness: RTK rarefaction, the Chao1 estimator, and Recon v2.1 estimates of unobserved clonotypes. For all TCRbeta clonotypes obtained by the gDNA method from a few donors, generation probabilities were computed with OLGA. What TCRdb holds here is the immuneACCESS table cut down to in-frame rearrangements. Part of the clones is not present; checked against another copy, under half of the missing clones reflect an unresolved V gene, and the others are unexplained. V, J and clone size are those of that table, while D and trimming were read from the DNA. The sample data list under 650,000 clones, and 90% to 96% of these were observed just once. 0.055% to 0.075% of the sample rests with the top ten.

The chain is made from TRBV11-2 and TRBJ2-3, and 14 bases in between align with TRBD2. This TCR was recovered from a woman aged 30 to 39 in good health. Input material: naive CD4+ T cells sorted from blood. The intended sense of this specimen's cell subset or site label: CD45RA+ positively selected. The CDR3 in this case is CASSPGTSGRSTDTQYF. Here is the DNA: TGTGCCAGCAGCCCCGGGACTAGCGGGAGAAGCACAGATACGCAGTATTTT.